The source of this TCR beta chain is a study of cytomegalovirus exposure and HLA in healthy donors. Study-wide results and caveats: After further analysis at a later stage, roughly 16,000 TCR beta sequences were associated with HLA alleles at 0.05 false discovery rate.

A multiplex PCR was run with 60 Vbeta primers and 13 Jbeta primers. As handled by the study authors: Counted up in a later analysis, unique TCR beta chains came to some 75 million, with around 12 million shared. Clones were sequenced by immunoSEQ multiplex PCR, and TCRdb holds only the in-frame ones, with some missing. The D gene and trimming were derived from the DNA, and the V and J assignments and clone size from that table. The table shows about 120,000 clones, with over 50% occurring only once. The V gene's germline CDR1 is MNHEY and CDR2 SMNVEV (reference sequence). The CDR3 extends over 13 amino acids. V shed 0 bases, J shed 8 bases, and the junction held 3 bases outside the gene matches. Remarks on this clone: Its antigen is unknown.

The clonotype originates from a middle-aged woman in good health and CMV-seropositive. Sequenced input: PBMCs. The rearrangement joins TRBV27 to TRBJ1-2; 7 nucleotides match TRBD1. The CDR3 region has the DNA TGTGCCAGCAGTTTATCCGACAGGGCGGGCTACACCTTC. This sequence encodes CASSLSDRAGYTF.